This TCR beta chain comes out of a study of spatial heterogeneity in lung cancer. Findings of the study overall: Higher tumor mutation counts went along with higher counts of expanded intratumoral alpha and beta TCRs. Alpha chain coverage of tumor T cells was estimated at approximately 7%, and beta chain coverage at approximately 13%.

Time point denoted: sample taken at primary tumor resection. TCRdb re-analysed the 5' RACE reads in MiXCR, keeping a single row per CDR3 protein. This table has more than 10,000 distinct CDR3 sequences, 4.5% to 6% appearing once. This clonotype occurred many times. The antigen remains unidentified. This CDR3 region has 11 residues. Germline V CDR1 and CDR2: MNHEY, SVGAGI. Trimming removed 8 bases from V and 4 bases from J, with 6 bases in between. The TCR originated in a female donor with early-stage non-small cell lung cancer. The sample in question was lung tumor tissue, obtained at surgery. This rearrangement joins TRBV6-5 to TRBJ2-4, with a possible D match to TRBD1 (6 bases). The CDR3 bases are TGTGCCAGCGGACAGAAAAACATTCAGTACTTC. It encodes CASGQKNIQYF.